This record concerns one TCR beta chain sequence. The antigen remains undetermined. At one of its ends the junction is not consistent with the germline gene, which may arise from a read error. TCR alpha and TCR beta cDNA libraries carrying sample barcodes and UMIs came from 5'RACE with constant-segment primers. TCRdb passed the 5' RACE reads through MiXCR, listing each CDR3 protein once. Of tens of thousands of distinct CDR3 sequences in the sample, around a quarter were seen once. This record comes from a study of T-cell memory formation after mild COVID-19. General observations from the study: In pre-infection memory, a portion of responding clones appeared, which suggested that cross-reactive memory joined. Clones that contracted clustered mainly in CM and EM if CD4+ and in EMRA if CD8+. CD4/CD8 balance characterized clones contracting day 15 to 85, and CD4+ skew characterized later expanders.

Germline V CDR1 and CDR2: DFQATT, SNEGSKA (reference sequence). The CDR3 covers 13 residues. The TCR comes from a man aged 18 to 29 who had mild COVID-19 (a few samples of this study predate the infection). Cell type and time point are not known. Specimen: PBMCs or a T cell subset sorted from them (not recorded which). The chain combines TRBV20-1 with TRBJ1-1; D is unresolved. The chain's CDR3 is CSSRDLRGTEAFF. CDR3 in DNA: TGCAGTTCTAGAGACCTCCGGGGCACTGAAGCTTTCTTT.